Below, 22 T cell receptor beta chains from the same sample are listed, as sequenced in a study of regulatory T cells in long-lasting Graves disease. Arm-PCR of CDR3 regions and iRepertoire HTBI primers were the basis on which TCR beta libraries were built. TCRdb itself ran the multiplex PCR reads through MiXCR, one entry per CDR3 protein. The data show under 500,000 distinct CDR3 sequences, roughly 20% seen once. Time point defined: persistent/refractory GD, antithyroid drugs over 5 years with positive TRAb. Following extraction of RNA from PBMCs, that RNA was used to make the TCR library. Material: peripheral blood mononuclear cells (PBMCs), obtained when the disease was refractory, from a patient treated with antithyroid drugs. Source of these receptors: a female donor with Graves disease.

CDR3 sequence (DNA): TGTGCCAGCAGTGGGGAGTTGGTAGGGACAGAACCAACAGATACGCAGTATTTT. It encodes CASSGELVGTEPTDTQYF. This rearrangement joins TRBV2 to TRBJ2-3; TRBD1 matches 7 bases. This CDR3 contains 18 residues. The trim removed 4 bases at V and 3 bases at J, leaving 16 bases unmatched. The germline V gene encodes CDR1 SNHLY and CDR2 FYNNEI.

This clonotype was seen ten or more times. The rearrangement uses TRBV7-2 and TRBJ2-7; TRBD1 might be the D (5 bases). From germline, CDR1 is SGHTA and CDR2 FQGNSA. V lost 4 bases and J lost 0, with 13 bases in between. This CDR3 is built from 15 residues. In DNA, the CDR3 is TGTGCCAGCAGCTCCGTAGGGGTTAGCTCCTACGAGCAGTACTTC. Translating gives CASSSVGVSSYEQYF.

Many counts were recorded for this clonotype. The J gene is TRBJ2-2, the V gene TRBV6-2 or TRBV6-3; D might be TRBD2 (6 bases). CDR1 is MNHEY and CDR2 is SVGEGT in the germline V gene. The CDR3 length is 16 residues. Trimming removed 4 bases from V and 6 bases from J, with 18 bases in between. Here the CDR3 DNA reads TGTGCCAGCAGTTTCTTGACGGGAGACTCACCCGGGGAGCTGTTTTTT. This translates into CASSFLTGDSPGELFF.

This clonotype was found a few times. This chain links TRBV12-3 or TRBV12-4 with TRBJ2-1, with 7 bases matching TRBD2. This CDR3 region has 16 residues. The trim removed 3 bases at V and 0 bases at J, leaving 5 bases unmatched. CDR3 nucleotide sequence: TGTGCCAGCAGTTTTTCGGGCGGGAGCTCCTACAATGAGCAGTTCTTC. Protein sequence: CASSFSGGSSYNEQFF.

This clonotype was observed a few times. The chain carries TRBV18 and TRBJ1-1; no clear D. The V gene lost 6 bases and the J gene lost 5 bases, with 10 bases spanning the gap. Germline CDR1 reads KGHSH; CDR2 reads LQKENI. The CDR3 is made up of 12 amino acids. CDR3 sequence reads: CASSPSGTEAFF. In DNA form, the CDR3 reads TGTGCCAGCTCTCCTTCGGGGACTGAAGCTTTCTTT.

This clonotype was observed a handful of times. The V call is TRBV28, the J call TRBJ1-4; tentative D call: TRBD1 (6 bases). The germline CDR1 and CDR2 sequences are MDHEN and SYDVKM. V was trimmed by 2 bases and J by 5 bases, leaving 18 bases between them. This CDR3 contains 17 residues. DNA for the CDR3: TGTGCCAGCAGTTTAGCACCTAGGACAGTCTCAAATGAAAAACTGTTTTTT. Protein: CASSLAPRTVSNEKLFF.

The chain carries TRBV30 and TRBJ1-2, with TRBD1 identical over 9 bases. V lost 8 bases to trimming and J lost 5 bases; unmatched junction nucleotides: 6. Germline-derived CDR1 and CDR2 are GTSNPN and SVGIG (reference sequence). The CDR3 consists of 12 residues. The DNA of the CDR3 is TGTGCCCGAAACGACAGGGGGTATGGCTACACCTTC. Its protein product is CARNDRGYGYTF.

The chain is built from TRBV15 and TRBJ1-1, with TRBD1 matching over 10 bases. V shed 7 bases, J shed 4 bases, and the junction held 6 bases outside the gene matches. CDR1 is LNHNV, CDR2 YYDKDF, per germline (reference sequence). This CDR3 comprises 14 residues. The CDR3 region has the DNA TGTGCCACCACCACCGGACAGGGGGGCACTGAAGCTTTCTTT. Translation gives CATTTGQGGTEAFF.

This clonotype has a count of ten or more. V gene TRBV7-9 combines with J gene TRBJ1-1; tentative D call: TRBD1 (5 bases). This CDR3 region has 13 residues. CDR1 is SEHNR and CDR2 is FQNEAQ in the germline V gene (reference sequence). V lost 0 bases and J 4 bases, leaving 6 bases between the germline ends. The CDR3 bases are TGTGCCAGCAGCTTAGCGCAGGGCACTGAAGCTTTCTTT. This codes for CASSLAQGTEAFF.

The chain recombines TRBV19 with TRBJ2-7, with 10 bases identical to TRBD1. CDR3 length equals 16 residues. The V gene's germline CDR1 is LNHDA and CDR2 SQIVND (reference sequence). V trimming: 3 bases; J trimming: 2 bases; junction bases outside the gene matches: 7. DNA for the CDR3: TGTGCCAGTAGTATCGCCGGGACAGGGGTCCCCTACGAGCAGTACTTC. Protein product: CASSIAGTGVPYEQYF.

This clonotype occurred many times. The genes are TRBV28 and TRBJ1-2; 8 nucleotides agree with TRBD1. Germline lookup yields CDR1 MDHEN and CDR2 SYDVKM. Trimming removed 2 bases from V and 8 bases from J; junction bases left unmatched: 7. This CDR3 has 14 amino acids. In DNA form, the CDR3 reads TGTGCCAGCAGTTTACTAGGACAGGGCTTAGGCTACACCTTC. Translating it yields CASSLLGQGLGYTF.

This clonotype was detected a few times. The V and J genes are TRBV28 and TRBJ2-2; D is possibly TRBD1 or TRBD2 (5 bases each). The ends were cut back, 7 bases at V and 5 bases at J, with 23 bases in the middle. CDR1 MDHEN and CDR2 SYDVKM come from the germline V gene. This CDR3 comprises 17 residues. The CDR3 spells CASIPSKGRGRTGELFF. As DNA, the CDR3 is TGTGCCAGCATCCCTAGCAAGGGGCGCGGTCGGACCGGGGAGCTGTTTTTT.

In its sample, this clonotype was seen many times. J is TRBJ2-2 and V is TRBV7-9; D not resolved. V was cut by 5 bases and J by 1 base, with 8 bases left in between. The CDR3 is 14 residues long. Germline values: CDR1 SEHNR, CDR2 FQNEAQ (reference sequence). The chain's CDR3 is CASSSDWNTGELFF. CDR3 nucleotide sequence: TGTGCCAGCAGCAGCGACTGGAACACCGGGGAGCTGTTTTTT.

This clonotype was seen repeatedly, ten times or more. The chain is built from TRBV28 and TRBJ2-5, with TRBD2 identical over 14 bases. CDR1 and CDR2 (germline): MDHEN, SYDVKM. This CDR3 is built from 17 residues. Trimming removed 6 bases from V and 2 bases from J; junction bases left unmatched: 8. The CDR3 nucleotides read TGTGCCAGCAGATCCCCGGGACTAGCGGGGGCTCAAGAGACCCAGTACTTC. It translates to CASRSPGLAGAQETQYF.

Comment on this clonotype: Sequence at one end of the junction differs from germline and may be a read error. This rearrangement joins TRBV7-2 to TRBJ2-7; TRBD2 matches 11 bases. The V gene's germline CDR1 is SGHTA and CDR2 FQGNSA. CDR3 size: 17 residues. CDR3 region: CASSQESGTSGTYEQYF. The DNA for the CDR3 is TGCGCCAGCAGCCAAGAGTCGGGGACTAGCGGAACCTACGAGCAGTACTTC.

In its sample, this clonotype was seen a few times. The V and J genes are TRBV20-1 and TRBJ2-2; perhaps TRBD2 as D (6 bases). V was trimmed by 6 bases and J by 4 bases, leaving 15 bases between them. Germline V gene lookup returns CDR1 DFQATT and CDR2 SNEGSKA (reference sequence). The CDR3 spans 14 residues. CDR3 nucleotide sequence: TGCAGTGCCTTGGGGACTGGGTCCACCGGGGAGCTGTTTTTT. Translation gives CSALGTGSTGELFF.

The V call is TRBV10-3, the J call TRBJ2-7; D is perhaps TRBD2 (5 bases). V shed 10 bases and J shed 2 bases, with 15 bases lying between them. The length of the CDR3 is 13 residues. Looked up from germline, CDR1 is ENHRY and CDR2 is SYGVKD. CDR3 sequence: CATTDGLTYEQYF. The CDR3 DNA reads as TGTGCCACTACGGACGGACTCACCTACGAGCAGTACTTC.

V gene TRBV29-1 combines with J gene TRBJ2-7; the D gene is possibly TRBD1 (6 bases). Trimming took 5 bases from V and 2 from J, leaving 19 bases between them. Germline V CDR1 and CDR2: SQVTM, ANQGSEA. This CDR3 is 15 amino acids long. The CDR3 here is CSVSYLGTSTYEQYF. The CDR3 DNA reads TGCAGCGTTTCGTATCTAGGGACATCGACCTACGAGCAGTACTTC.

This clonotype has only a few counts. CDR3 nucleotide sequence: TGCAGTGCTAGAGGCAGGGGTCAGCCCCAGCATTTT. Its translation is CSARGRGQPQHF. The chain combines TRBV20-1 with TRBJ1-5; D perhaps matches TRBD1 (6 bases). V lost 1 base, J lost 6 bases, and 7 bases lay in between. Germline-derived CDR1 and CDR2 are DFQATT and SNEGSKA (reference sequence). The CDR3 covers 12 residues.

This clonotype was counted a few times. The rearrangement uses TRBV18 and TRBJ2-5; D is uncertain. The CDR3 covers 15 residues. The germline V gene has CDR1 KGHSH and CDR2 LQKENI. With 2 bases removed from V and 1 base from J, the gap between germline ends came to 11 bases. CDR3 loop: CASSPYRGVQETQYF. In DNA, the CDR3 is TGTGCCAGCTCACCATACCGTGGTGTCCAAGAGACCCAGTACTTC. Drawing the rest from reference TRBV18 and TRBJ2-5, the complete variable domain is NAGVMQNPRHLVRRRGQEARLRCSPMKGHSHVYWYRQLPEEGLKFMVYLQKENIIDESGMPKERFSAEFPKEGPSILRIQQVVRGDSAAYFCASSPYRGVQETQYFGPGTRLLVL.

The rearrangement joins TRBV28 to TRBJ2-3; 7 positions agree with TRBD2. Germline CDR1 MDHEN, CDR2 SYDVKM. V shed 5 bases, J shed 1 base, and the junction held 12 bases outside the gene matches. CDR3 length: 17 residues. CDR3 residues: CASSGPSGALGTDTQYF. The CDR3 DNA reads TGTGCCAGCAGTGGACCTAGCGGAGCCTTGGGCACAGATACGCAGTATTTT.

This clonotype has a handful of counts. The rearrangement uses TRBV19 and TRBJ2-2, with unresolved D. The CDR3 spans 15 residues. CDR1 is LNHDA, CDR2 SQIVND, per germline (reference sequence). The V and J ends lost 7 bases and 4 bases respectively, with 16 bases between them. The CDR3 DNA sequence: TGTGCCAGTACCACCGGTCACCCGGGCACCGGGGAGCTGTTTTTT. This translates into CASTTGHPGTGELFF.